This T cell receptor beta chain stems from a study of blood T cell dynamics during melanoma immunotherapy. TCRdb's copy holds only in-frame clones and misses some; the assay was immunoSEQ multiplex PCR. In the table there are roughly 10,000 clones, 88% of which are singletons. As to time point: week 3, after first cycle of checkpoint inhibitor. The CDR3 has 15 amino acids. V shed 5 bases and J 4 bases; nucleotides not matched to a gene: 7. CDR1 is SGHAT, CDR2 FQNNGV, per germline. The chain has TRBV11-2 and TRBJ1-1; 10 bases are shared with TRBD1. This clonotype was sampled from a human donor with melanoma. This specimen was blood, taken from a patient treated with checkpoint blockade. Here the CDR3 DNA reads TGTGCCAGCAGCCCGGGCGGGACAGGGGCCACTGAAGCTTTCTTT. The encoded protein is CASSPGGTGATEAFF.